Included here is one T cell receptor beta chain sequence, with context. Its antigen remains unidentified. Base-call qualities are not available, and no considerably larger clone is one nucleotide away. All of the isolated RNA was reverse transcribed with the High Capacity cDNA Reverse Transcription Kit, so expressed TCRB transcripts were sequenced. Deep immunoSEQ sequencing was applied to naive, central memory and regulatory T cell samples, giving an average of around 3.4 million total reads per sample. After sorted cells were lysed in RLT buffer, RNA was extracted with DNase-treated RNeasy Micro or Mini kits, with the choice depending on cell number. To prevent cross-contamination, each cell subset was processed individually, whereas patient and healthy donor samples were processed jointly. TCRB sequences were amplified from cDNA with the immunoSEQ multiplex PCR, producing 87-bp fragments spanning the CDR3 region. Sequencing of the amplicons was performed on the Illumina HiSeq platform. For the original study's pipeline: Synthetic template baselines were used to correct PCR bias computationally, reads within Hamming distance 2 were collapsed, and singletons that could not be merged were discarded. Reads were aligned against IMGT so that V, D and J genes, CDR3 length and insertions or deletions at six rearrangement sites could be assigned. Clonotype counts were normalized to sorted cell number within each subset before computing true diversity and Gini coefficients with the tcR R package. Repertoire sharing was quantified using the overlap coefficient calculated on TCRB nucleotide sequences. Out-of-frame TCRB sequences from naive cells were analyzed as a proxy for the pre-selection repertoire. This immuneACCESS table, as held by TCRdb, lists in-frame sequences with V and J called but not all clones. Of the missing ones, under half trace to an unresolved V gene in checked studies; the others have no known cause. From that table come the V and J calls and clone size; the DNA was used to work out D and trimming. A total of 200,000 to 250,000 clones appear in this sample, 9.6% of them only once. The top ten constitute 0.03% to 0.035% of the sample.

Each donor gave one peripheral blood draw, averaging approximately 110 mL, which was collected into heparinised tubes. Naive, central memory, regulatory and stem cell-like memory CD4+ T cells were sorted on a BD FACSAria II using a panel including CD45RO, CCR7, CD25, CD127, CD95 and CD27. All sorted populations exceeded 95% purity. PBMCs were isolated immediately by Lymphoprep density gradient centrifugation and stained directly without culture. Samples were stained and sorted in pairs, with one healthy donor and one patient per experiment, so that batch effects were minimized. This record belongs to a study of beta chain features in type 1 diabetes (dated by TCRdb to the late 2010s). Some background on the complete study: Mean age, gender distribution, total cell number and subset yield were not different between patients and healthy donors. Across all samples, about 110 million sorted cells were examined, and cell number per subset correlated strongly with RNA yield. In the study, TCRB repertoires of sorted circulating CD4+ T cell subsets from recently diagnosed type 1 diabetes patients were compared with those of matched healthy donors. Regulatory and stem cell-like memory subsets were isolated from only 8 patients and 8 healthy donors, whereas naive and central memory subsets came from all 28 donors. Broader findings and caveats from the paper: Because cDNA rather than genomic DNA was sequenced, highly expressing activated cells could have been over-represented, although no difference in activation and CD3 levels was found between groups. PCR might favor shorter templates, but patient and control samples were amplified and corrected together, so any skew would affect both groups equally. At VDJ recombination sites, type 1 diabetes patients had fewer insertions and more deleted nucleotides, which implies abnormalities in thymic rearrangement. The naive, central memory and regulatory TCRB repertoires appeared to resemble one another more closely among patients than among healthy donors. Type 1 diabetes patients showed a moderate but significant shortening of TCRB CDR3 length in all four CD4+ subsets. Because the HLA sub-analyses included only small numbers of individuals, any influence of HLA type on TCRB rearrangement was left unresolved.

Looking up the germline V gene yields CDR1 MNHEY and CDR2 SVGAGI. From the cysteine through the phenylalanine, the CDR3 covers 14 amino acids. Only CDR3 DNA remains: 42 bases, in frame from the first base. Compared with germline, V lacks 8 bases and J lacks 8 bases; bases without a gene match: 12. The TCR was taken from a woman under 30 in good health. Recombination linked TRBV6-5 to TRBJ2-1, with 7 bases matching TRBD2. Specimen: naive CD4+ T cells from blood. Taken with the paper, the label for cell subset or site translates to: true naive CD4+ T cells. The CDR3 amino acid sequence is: CASGGGRAFDEQFF. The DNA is TGTGCCAGCGGGGGGGGGAGGGCCTTCGATGAGCAGTTCTTC.